This TCR beta chain was captured by sequencing in a study of cytomegalovirus exposure and HLA in healthy donors. The study's findings and limits: The authors enumerated some 170 TCR beta chains as linked to cytomegalovirus.

TCRdb's copy holds only in-frame clones and misses some; the assay was immunoSEQ multiplex PCR. The data contain roughly 330,000 clones, 87% of them seen just once; the ten biggest clones take up 1% to 1.5%. The CDR3 has 14 residues. Trimming cost V 7 bases and J 7 bases, with 16 bases left between them. Germline values: CDR1 SGHTA, CDR2 FQGNSA. This clone occurred a few times. Its antigen is unidentified. Source material: PBMCs. This chain joins TRBV7-2 and TRBJ1-4, with D maybe TRBD1 (5 bases). The TCR sequence derives from a woman aged 30 to 39 in good health and CMV-seropositive. The CDR3: CASKPGPVVEKLFF. As DNA, the CDR3 is TGTGCCAGCAAACCAGGGCCTGTTGTTGAAAAACTGTTTTTT.